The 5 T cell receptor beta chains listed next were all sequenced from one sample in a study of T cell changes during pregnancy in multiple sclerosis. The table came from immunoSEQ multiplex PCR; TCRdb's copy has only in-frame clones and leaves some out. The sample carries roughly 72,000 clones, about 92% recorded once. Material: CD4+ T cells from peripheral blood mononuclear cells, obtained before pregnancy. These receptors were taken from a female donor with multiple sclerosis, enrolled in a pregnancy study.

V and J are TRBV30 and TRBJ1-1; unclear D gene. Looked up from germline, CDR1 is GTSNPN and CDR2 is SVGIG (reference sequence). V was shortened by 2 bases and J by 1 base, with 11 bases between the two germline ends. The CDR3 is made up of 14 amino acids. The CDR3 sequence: CAWSREAGNTEAFF. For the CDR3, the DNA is TGTGCCTGGAGTCGGGAGGCGGGGAACACTGAAGCTTTCTTT.

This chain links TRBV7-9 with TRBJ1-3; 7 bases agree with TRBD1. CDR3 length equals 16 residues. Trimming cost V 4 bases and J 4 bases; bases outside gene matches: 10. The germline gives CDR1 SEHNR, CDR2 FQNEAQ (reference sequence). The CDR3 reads CASSSGRTGDGNTIYF. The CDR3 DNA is TGTGCCAGCAGCTCTGGGCGAACAGGGGACGGAAACACCATATATTTT.

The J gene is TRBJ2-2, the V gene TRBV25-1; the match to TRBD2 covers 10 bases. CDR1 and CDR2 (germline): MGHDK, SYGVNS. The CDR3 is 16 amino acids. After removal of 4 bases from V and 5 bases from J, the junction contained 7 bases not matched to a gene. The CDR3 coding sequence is TGTGCCAGCAGTGCTAGGGGACTAGCGCGGACCGGGGAGCTGTTTTTT. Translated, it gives CASSARGLARTGELFF.

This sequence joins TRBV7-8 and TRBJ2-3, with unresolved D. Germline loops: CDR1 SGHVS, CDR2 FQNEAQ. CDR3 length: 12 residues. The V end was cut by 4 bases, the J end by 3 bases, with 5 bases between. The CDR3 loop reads CASSWSTDTQYF. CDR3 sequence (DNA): TGTGCCAGCAGCTGGAGTACAGATACGCAGTATTTT.

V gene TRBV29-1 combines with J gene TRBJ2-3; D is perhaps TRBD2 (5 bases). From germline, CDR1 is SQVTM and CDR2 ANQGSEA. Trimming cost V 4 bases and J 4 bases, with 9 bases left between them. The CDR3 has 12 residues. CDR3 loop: CSVVREADTQYF. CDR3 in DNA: TGCAGCGTTGTTCGGGAAGCAGATACGCAGTATTTT.